This T cell receptor beta chain came from a study of blood T cell repertoires in COVID-19. On the study more broadly: From the United States, Italy and Spain came samples of acute and convalescent COVID-19.

The CDR3 sequence is 15 residues long. V dropped 5 bases and J dropped 7; count of bases not matched to a gene: 4. Germline V gene lookup returns CDR1 SGHVS and CDR2 FNYEAQ. Generated by immunoSEQ multiplex PCR, the TCRdb table keeps only in-frame clones and is missing some. This table has some 41,000 clones, more than 90% appearing once. The V and J genes are TRBV7-6 and TRBJ2-2; 13 positions match TRBD2. The TCR sequence derives from a human donor in a cohort sampled during active COVID-19. The sequencing sample was made of peripheral blood. The CDR3 reads CASSLTSGGIGELFF. The CDR3 bases are TGTGCCAGCAGCCTGACTAGCGGGGGGATCGGGGAGCTGTTTTTT.